The rows below give T cell receptor beta chains drawn from one sample of a study of graft-versus-host responses after intestinal transplantation. These receptors lack a known antigen. Produced via immunoSEQ multiplex PCR; TCRdb's table is partial and in-frame only. The sample shows 80,000 to 100,000 clones, about 90% of them seen only once. The specimen was unstimulated CD4+ T cells sorted from spleen or lymph node cells, collected before intestinal transplant. The receptor source for this set is a human donor who received an intestinal transplant. Both conserved end residues are part of each CDR3. The size of a clone is reported for some rows only, either as once, few or many, or as a class for expanded clones.

v_call	j_call	clone_size	cdr3_aa
TRBV4-1	TRBJ1-1	few	CASKDLYRGSNTEAFF
TRBV5-1	.	.	CASSSFSVSYEQYF
TRBV28	TRBJ1-2	.	CASRAGYGYTF
TRBV7-9	TRBJ1-2	once	CASSLELGGYTF
TRBV4-2	TRBJ2-7	.	CASSQGASGAYEQYF
TRBV5-1	TRBJ2-7	.	CASSPSQRGGSYEQYF
TRBV7-2	TRBJ2-5	.	CASSSDRARYQETQYF
TRBV7-9	TRBJ2-1	.	CASSSRSGLSYNEQFF
TRBV9	TRBJ2-3	.	CASSSSGGAVKDPDTQYF
TRBV5-8	TRBJ1-5	.	CASRPGQREPQHF
TRBV18	TRBJ2-3	.	CASSPPTSGADTQYF
TRBV7-3	TRBJ2-1	.	CASSSKGGDNEQFF
TRBV4-3	TRBJ1-1	.	CASSQENRLNTEAFF
TRBV11-2	TRBJ2-1	.	CASSFVAGAYNEQFF
TRBV5-6	TRBJ2-7	.	CASSPMDRGREQYF
TRBV7-2	TRBJ2-7	.	CASSLATAGAPYEQYF
TRBV19	TRBJ1-2	.	CASSIVTVNYGYTF
TRBV6-1	TRBJ1-3	.	CASSERAGTGNTIYF
TRBV7-9	TRBJ1-6	.	CASSAGWDSNNSPLHF
TRBV25-1	TRBJ1-1	.	CASSDPRRGITEAFF
TRBV6-4	TRBJ1-1	few	CASSRTGTGLSEAFF
TRBV6-5	TRBJ2-2	.	CASSYGTGRETGELFF
TRBV2	TRBJ2-7	.	CASSEGTGWGSYEQYF
TRBV18	TRBJ2-7	.	CASSPTAGTTYEQYF
TRBV4-3	TRBJ2-1	few	CASSQDPSGGNEQFF
TRBV5-1	TRBJ1-1	.	CASSEDSSAFF
TRBV27	TRBJ2-3	.	CASSRQGTDTQYF
TRBV19	TRBJ1-6	.	CASSISNSPLHF
TRBV7-2	TRBJ2-3	.	CASSLALTSTDTQYF
TRBV6-1	TRBJ1-2	.	CASSEGRGGNYGYTF
TRBV4-2	TRBJ1-5	.	CASSQERGFSNQPQHF
TRBV6-6	TRBJ2-3	once	CASRDTRTSDTQYF
TRBV7-3	TRBJ2-3	once	CASSSRGPSSDTQYF
TRBV7-2	TRBJ2-3	.	CASSLAGLPSTDTQYF
TRBV5-1	TRBJ1-1	.	CASSLAGIDTEAFF
TRBV6-6	TRBJ2-1	.	CASSYKEIGNEQFF
TRBV10-3	TRBJ2-3	.	CAISGGTSPVPTDTQYF
TRBV5-1	TRBJ2-7	.	CASSKSPGQGADEQYF
TRBV6-1	TRBJ1-5	.	CASSPQGNQPQHF
TRBV6-5	TRBJ1-6	.	CASSYYGTGSSPLHF
TRBV5-1	TRBJ2-5	.	CASNFGQGQETQYF
TRBV11-2	TRBJ2-3	.	CASSLDLADTQYF
TRBV27	TRBJ1-6	.	CASSRQGAFDSPLHF
TRBV2	TRBJ2-5	.	CASSPGQGPQETQYF
TRBV6-5	TRBJ2-2	.	CASSSRLAAGGELFF
TRBV6-6	TRBJ1-6	once	CASSTGGAYNSPLHF
TRBV30	TRBJ1-5	.	CAWSVPASINQPQHF
TRBV5-1	TRBJ2-5	.	CASSIDRAETQYF